Included here is one TCR beta chain sequence, with context. The antigen is not known. The sample is drawn from a study of cytomegalovirus exposure and HLA in healthy donors. Findings and caveats of the study: Cytomegalovirus status was reportedly diagnosed by the classifier with high sensitivity and specificity. Several top significant clusters appeared, in a later analysis, to be linked to common viral pathogens.

The CDR3 has 17 amino acids. V trimming: 3 bases; J trimming: 7 bases; junction bases outside the gene matches: 16. The germline V gene encodes CDR1 SGHTS and CDR2 YDEGEE. The PCR employed 60 Vbeta primers together with 13 Jbeta primers. Sequencing was performed with immunoSEQ multiplex PCR; in TCRdb, only in-frame clones are kept and a portion is missing. The table lists roughly 110,000 clones, 70% to 85% of them singletons, with around 2.7% in the top ten. The TCR sequence derives from a woman aged 18-35 years in good health and CMV-seronegative. Sample: PBMCs. The chain employs TRBV5-8 and TRBJ1-2, with TRBD1 matching 9 bases. The DNA of the CDR3 is TGTGCCAGCAGCTGGGAGACCGGGACAGGGTCTCTTCGTGGCTACACCTTC. Translation gives CASSWETGTGSLRGYTF.